One and the same sample provided the 5 T cell receptor beta chains below, sequenced in a study of beta chain features in type 1 diabetes. These receptors' antigens are unknown. Study-wide points: Moderate yet significant TCRB CDR3 shortening was seen in Type 1 diabetes patients in all four CD4+ subsets.

Isolated RNA was reverse transcribed in full, so expressed TCRB transcripts were sequenced. Here immunoSEQ multiplex PCR was the method, and the copy in TCRdb shows in-frame clones only, minus some. The sample holds roughly 150,000 clones; approximately 8.8% are singletons and the top ten take about 0.75%. The sequenced sample was central memory CD4+ T cells from blood. Receptors originate from a woman aged 30 to 39 with type 1 diabetes.

Concerning this clone: Sequence at one end of the junction differs from germline and may be a read error. The chain uses TRBV7-7 and TRBJ1-5; D perhaps matches TRBD1 (6 bases). Germline CDR1 SSHAT, CDR2 FNYEAQ (reference sequence). There are 13 residues in the CDR3. The CDR3 DNA follows: TGTGCTAGCAGCCAGGACAGAAATCAGCCCCAGCATTTT. This codes for CASSQDRNQPQHF.

The chain uses TRBV19 and TRBJ1-5; TRBD1 might be the D (5 bases). The germline gives CDR1 LNHDA, CDR2 SQIVND (reference sequence). The germline V and J ends were trimmed by 7 bases and 3 bases, with 10 bases remaining between them. The CDR3 is 13 amino acids. CDR3 in amino acids: CASNWGINQPQHF. CDR3 coding DNA: TGTGCCAGTAATTGGGGCATCAATCAGCCCCAGCATTTT.

The chain has TRBV6-5 and TRBJ1-1; possible D gene TRBD1, 6 bases. Germline CDR1 MNHEY, CDR2 SVGAGI. This CDR3 has 15 residues. The V and J ends lost 6 bases and 1 base respectively, with 15 bases between them. Here the CDR3 DNA reads TGTGCCAGCAGCCGACAGGTTTTCCGGAACACTGAAGCTTTCTTT. Amino acids: CASSRQVFRNTEAFF.

The chain recombines TRBV21-1 with TRBJ2-7; TRBD2 is taken as the D call from the table, unchecked against the DNA. TRBV21-1 represents a pseudogene. The CDR3 is 15 amino acids. CDR3 residues: CASSNKASGSYEQYF. The CDR3 DNA is TGTGCCAGCAGCAATAAGGCTAGCGGCTCCTACGAGCAGTACTTC.

This chain uses TRBV25-1 with TRBJ1-1; D may be TRBD1 (5 bases). There are 15 residues in the CDR3. Trimming took 6 bases from V and 1 from J, leaving 15 bases between them. Germline V gives CDR1 MGHDK, CDR2 SYGVNS. The CDR3 nucleotides read TGTGCCAGCAGCGGTTTGGACAACAGGAACACTGAAGCTTTCTTT. Residues: CASSGLDNRNTEAFF.